Each of the 21 T cell receptor beta chains below was sequenced from the same sample in a study of glioma-infiltrating T cells. TCR alpha and beta CDR3 regions were amplified from RNA using iRepertoire nested multiplex PCR. TCRdb fed the multiplex PCR reads into MiXCR, producing one record per CDR3 protein. The sample consists of more than 85,000 distinct CDR3 sequences, around a quarter of them appearing once. The sample consisted of glioma tissue, nonneoplastic brain tissue, or PBMCs (not recorded which). The source is a human donor with low-grade glioma or glioblastoma, undergoing nonglioma brain surgery, or in good health (not recorded which).

The chain joins TRBV6-2 or TRBV6-3 to TRBJ1-1; 8 nucleotides line up with TRBD1. The CDR3 runs to 15 residues. The germline CDR1 and CDR2 sequences are MNHEY and SVGEGT. CDR3 in DNA: TGTGTTAGCAGTTACCAGGGGGCCGCGAACACTGAAGCTTTCTTT. This codes for CVSSYQGAANTEAFF.

This clonotype showed up many times. This CDR3 is missing its conserved last phenylalanine or tryptophan, likely due to a read error. This sequence joins TRBV28 and TRBJ2-1; D is uncertain. Trimming pared 2 bases from V and 13 bases from J, leaving 21 bases between. The CDR3 totals 15 residues. The germline gives CDR1 MDHEN, CDR2 SYDVKM. This chain's CDR3 is CASSLRAYTYNAQFC. CDR3 nucleotides: TGTGCCAGCAGTTTACGCGCGTACACCTACAATGCTCAGTTCTGC.

This clonotype was observed at least ten times. The chain links TRBV27 to TRBJ1-6; no clear D gene. The germline gives CDR1 MNHEY, CDR2 SMNVEV (reference sequence). This CDR3 spans 13 amino acids. Trimming shortened V by 5 bases and J by 10 bases, and 12 bases separated the two germline ends. The chain's CDR3 is CASSPQIGSPLHF. The CDR3 nucleotides read TGTGCCAGCAGTCCTCAGATCGGGTCACCCCTCCACTTT.

This clonotype was seen many times. The chain uses TRBV10-3 and TRBJ1-1; D unclear. Germline V gene lookup returns CDR1 ENHRY and CDR2 SYGVKD. This CDR3 contains 12 residues. V dropped 3 bases and J dropped 7 bases, with 9 bases sitting between them. CDR3 region: CAISEWAREAFF. In DNA form, the CDR3 reads TGTGCCATCAGTGAATGGGCCCGTGAAGCTTTCTTT.

This clonotype was seen repeatedly, ten times or more. The rearrangement links TRBV27 to TRBJ1-6, with TRBD1 identical over 12 bases. The trim removed 3 bases at V and 6 bases at J, leaving 3 bases unmatched. The CDR3 has 16 residues. Germline V gives CDR1 MNHEY, CDR2 SMNVEV (reference sequence). For the CDR3, the DNA is TGTGCCAGCAGTTTGGGACAGGGGGCGCGTAATTCACCCCTCCACTTT. It yields the protein CASSLGQGARNSPLHF.

This clonotype was counted many times. The V gene is TRBV4-1, the J gene TRBJ1-2; D perhaps matches TRBD1 (6 bases). Germline V gene data show CDR1 as MGHRA and CDR2 as YSYEKL. CDR3 length: 16 amino acids. V lost 0 bases and J lost 5, with 16 bases in between. DNA of the CDR3: TGCGCCAGCAGCCAAGAGGGGGCAGGGATAGGGTATGGCTACACCTTC. It translates to CASSQEGAGIGYGYTF.

Turning to this clonotype: A much larger clone differs from this one at a single base, so this may be a read error. The rearrangement links TRBV5-4 to TRBJ2-1; D is possibly TRBD2 (6 bases). There are 15 residues in the CDR3. The germline gives CDR1 SGHNT, CDR2 YYREEE (reference sequence). The CDR3 coding sequence is TGTACCAGCAGCCTAGCGTTGAGCTCCTACAATGAGCAGTTCTTC. Translated, it gives CTSSLALSSYNEQFF.

The chain couples TRBV11-3 to TRBJ2-3; no clear D gene. This CDR3 has 13 amino acids. CDR1 and CDR2 from the germline V gene are SGHNT and YENEEA. V lost 5 bases and J 5 bases, leaving 11 bases between the germline ends. This CDR3 is CASSDRLGDTQYF. Here the CDR3 DNA reads TGTGCCAGCAGCGACCGTCTCGGAGATACGCAGTATTTT. Supplemented by reference TRBV11-3 and TRBJ2-3, the full variable domain reads EAGVVQSPRYKIIEKKQPVAFWCNPISGHNTLYWYLQNLGQGPELLIRYENEEAVDDSQLPKDRFSAERLKGVDSTLKIQPAELGDSAVYLCASSDRLGDTQYFGPGTRLTVL.

This clonotype was detected ten times or more. The CDR3 DNA reads TGCGCCAGCAGTGAGTCGACAGGGAACTATGGCTACACCTTC. This codes for CASSESTGNYGYTF. V usage is TRBV10-2 and J usage is TRBJ1-2; 7 bases are a match to TRBD1. J lost 2 bases, V lost 0 bases, and 0 bases had no gene match. The germline gives CDR1 WSHSY, CDR2 SAAADI. This CDR3 contains 14 residues.

There are many counts of this clonotype. V usage is TRBV20-1 and J usage is TRBJ2-7, with D maybe TRBD1 (5 bases). This CDR3 has 13 residues. V lost 5 bases, J lost 3 bases, and 14 bases lay in between. Germline V lookup: CDR1 DFQATT, CDR2 SNEGSKA (reference sequence). CDR3 region: CSALLGALYEQYF. CDR3 sequence (DNA): TGCAGTGCTCTTCTAGGGGCCCTCTACGAGCAGTACTTC.

This clonotype has a count of ten or more. Being one base from a much bigger clone, this may be a read error. The J gene is TRBJ1-1, the V gene TRBV28; 7 bases are a match to TRBD1. In germline, CDR1 is MDHEN, CDR2 SYDVKM. The CDR3 has 15 residues. The CDR3 reads CAGSPNRGMNTEAFF. The CDR3 DNA reads as TGTGCCGGCAGCCCTAACAGGGGAATGAACACTGAAGCTTTCTTT.

The chain uses TRBV20-1 and TRBJ1-1; the D gene is possibly TRBD1 (5 bases). The CDR3 contains 13 residues. V gave up 1 base and J gave up 12 bases, with 18 bases separating them. The germline V gene has CDR1 DFQATT and CDR2 SNEGSKA (reference sequence). The CDR3 DNA sequence: TGCAGTGCTAGAGGTCTCAGGGAGACTCAATCTTTCTTT. Protein: CSARGLRETQSFF.

There are many counts of this clonotype. The genes are TRBV6-2 or TRBV6-3 and TRBJ1-3; TRBD1 aligns across 7 bases. V was clipped by 5 bases and J by 0 bases; unmatched bases: 1. Per the germline V gene, CDR1 is MNHEY and CDR2 is SVGEGT. The CDR3 loop spans 14 amino acids. CDR3 residues: CASSRDSSGNTIYF. In nucleotides, the CDR3 is TGTGCCAGCAGTCGGGACAGCTCTGGAAACACCATATATTTT.

There are many counts of this clonotype. The chain uses TRBV6-2 or TRBV6-3 and TRBJ2-3, with 10 bases aligning to TRBD2. This CDR3 has 17 residues. Germline loops: CDR1 MNHEY, CDR2 SVGEGT. J gave up 4 bases and V 0 bases, and 7 bases lay outside the gene matches. This CDR3 is CASSYSPSGRVPDTQYF. The CDR3 DNA follows: TGTGCCAGCAGTTACTCCCCCAGCGGGAGGGTCCCAGATACGCAGTATTTT.

This clonotype was seen more than once but under ten times. V gene TRBV29-1 combines with J gene TRBJ2-3; D is undetermined. The germline CDR1 and CDR2 sequences are SQVTM and ANQGSEA. The length of the CDR3 is 13 residues. The V gene lost 4 bases and the J gene lost 2 bases, with 10 bases spanning the gap. CDR3 nucleotide sequence: TGCAGCGTTGGCTCTAGGGCCACAGATACGCAGTATTTT. It codes for CSVGSRATDTQYF.

This clonotype occurred a few times. This chain joins TRBV29-1 and TRBJ2-7; D remains unclear. This CDR3 comprises 12 residues. V gave up 4 bases and J gave up 0 bases, with 7 bases separating them. Germline V gives CDR1 SQVTM, CDR2 ANQGSEA. Here the CDR3 DNA reads TGCAGCGTTGCCAGCAGCTCCTACGAGCAGTACTTC. Protein product: CSVASSSYEQYF.

This clonotype has a count of ten or more. V usage is TRBV6-1 and J usage is TRBJ2-7, with D hard to call. CDR3 length: 14 amino acids. Trimming took 1 base from V and 2 from J, leaving 9 bases between them. Germline CDR1 is MNHNS and CDR2 is SASEGT. Here the CDR3 DNA reads TGTGCCAGCAGTGAAGTGAAAGGTCCCTACGAGCAGTACTTC. The encoded protein is CASSEVKGPYEQYF.

This clonotype was observed many times. This rearrangement joins TRBV28 to TRBJ2-3; 13 bases match TRBD2. Per the germline V gene, CDR1 is MDHEN and CDR2 is SYDVKM. V dropped 5 bases and J dropped 4; count of bases not matched to a gene: 6. This CDR3 comprises 16 residues. The CDR3 coding sequence is TGTGCCAGCAGTCCATGGACTAGCGGGAGCGCAGATACGCAGTATTTT. It codes for CASSPWTSGSADTQYF.

This clonotype appeared many times. This chain connects TRBV7-2 to TRBJ2-1, with 12 bases lining up with TRBD2. This CDR3 is 15 amino acids long. CDR1 SGHTA and CDR2 FQGNSA come from the germline V gene. J gave up 8 bases and V 7 bases, and 9 bases lay outside the gene matches. The DNA for the CDR3 is TGTGCCAGCACCATCACTAGCGGGGGGCCCTATGAGCAGTTCTTC. Protein: CASTITSGGPYEQFF. The full variable domain, rest sourced from reference TRBV7-2 and TRBJ2-1, is GAGVSQSPSNKVTEKGKDVELRCDPISGHTALYWYRQSLGQGLEFLIYFQGNSAPDKSGLPSDRFSAERTGGSVSTLTIQRTQQEDSAVYLCASTITSGGPYEQFFGPGTRLTVL.

J is TRBJ2-1 and V is TRBV6-2 or TRBV6-3; 9 nucleotides line up with TRBD1. CDR1 and CDR2 from the germline V gene are MNHEY and SVGEGT. V trimming: 6 bases; J trimming: 8 bases; junction bases outside the gene matches: 11. The CDR3 has 15 residues. CDR3 DNA sequence: TGTGCCAGCAGGACCGGGACAGGGCTACCCTATGAGCAGTTCTTC. Amino acids: CASRTGTGLPYEQFF.

Of note for this clonotype: This could be a read error, since a much larger clone is one nucleotide away. CDR3 residues: CASKRDTWVAYGYTF. CDR3 DNA sequence: TGTGCCAGTAAACGGGACACATGGGTTGCCTATGGCTACACCTTC. V gene TRBV19 combines with J gene TRBJ1-2; perhaps TRBD1 as D (6 bases). With 7 bases removed from V and 4 bases from J, the gap between germline ends came to 19 bases. CDR3 length equals 15 residues. From germline, CDR1 is LNHDA and CDR2 SQIVND (reference sequence).